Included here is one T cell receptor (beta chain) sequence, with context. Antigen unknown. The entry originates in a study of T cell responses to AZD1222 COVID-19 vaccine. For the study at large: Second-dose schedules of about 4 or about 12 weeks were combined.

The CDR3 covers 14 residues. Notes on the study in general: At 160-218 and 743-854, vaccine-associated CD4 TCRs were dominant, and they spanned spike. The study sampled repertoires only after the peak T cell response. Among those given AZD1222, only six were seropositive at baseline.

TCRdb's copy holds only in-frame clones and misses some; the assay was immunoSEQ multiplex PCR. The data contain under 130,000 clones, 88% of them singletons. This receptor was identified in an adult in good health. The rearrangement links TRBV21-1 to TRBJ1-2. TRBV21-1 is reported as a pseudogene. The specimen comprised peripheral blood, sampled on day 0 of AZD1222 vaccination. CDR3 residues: CASRVKPPGGGYTF. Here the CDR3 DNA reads TGTGCCAGCAGAGTCAAACCCCCGGGGGGTGGCTACACCTTC.